This T cell receptor beta chain came from a study of CD8 T cells in ankylosing spondylitis. Germline V gene data show CDR1 as MNHEY and CDR2 as SVGEGT. J lost 5 bases, V lost 6 bases, and 16 bases had no gene match. This CDR3 spans 17 amino acids. About this clonotype: Its antigen is currently unknown.

Broader study findings: Matched ankylosing spondylitis synovial fluid reportedly showed significant enrichment of disease-linked clones. Earlier literature documents some of the motif variants in reactive arthritis synovial fluid and blood. Characteristic, it appeared, of ankylosing spondylitis blood was a TCR beta motif of roughly eight highly homologous variants.

With molecular barcodes, quantitative 5'-RACE was used to make the TCR beta libraries. TCRdb reprocessed the 5' RACE reads with MiXCR, giving one entry per CDR3 protein. Among approximately 300,000 distinct CDR3 sequences listed, less than 9.5% were seen once. This rearrangement joins TRBV6-2 or TRBV6-3 to TRBJ2-7; 10 bases align to TRBD1. The sample was blood, either unsorted or a sorted T cell fraction (not recorded which). This sequence was found in a male donor with ankylosing spondylitis. CDR3 DNA sequence: TGTGCCAGCAGCCGCAACAGGGACAGGGGCACGGCCGACGAGCAGTACTTC. Its protein product is CASSRNRDRGTADEQYF.